What follows are 28 T cell receptor beta chains derived from one specimen sequenced in a study of cytomegalovirus exposure and HLA in healthy donors. The PCR contained 60 Vbeta and 13 Jbeta primers. This table comes from immunoSEQ multiplex PCR, and its TCRdb copy is limited to in-frame clones, with some not included. Of about 200,000 clones listed, 79% are singletons. Sequenced sample: PBMCs. Receptors originate from a male donor in good health and CMV-seropositive.

The chain links TRBV5-1 to TRBJ2-7; 7 positions match TRBD1. The CDR3 is 15 residues long. The germline gives CDR1 SGHRS, CDR2 YFSETQ. V lost 4 bases and J lost 5; bases outside the gene matches: 12. For the CDR3, the DNA is TGCGCCAGCAGCGCCCGACAGGGCGAAGGGAACGAGCAGTACTTC. The encoded protein is CASSARQGEGNEQYF.

The rearrangement uses TRBV19 and TRBJ1-1; D remains ambiguous. Germline V CDR1 and CDR2: LNHDA, SQIVND (reference sequence). This CDR3 has 14 amino acids. V lost 10 bases and J lost 1, with 16 bases in between. Here the CDR3 reads CATKEGLENTEAFF. The CDR3 DNA follows: TGTGCCACCAAGGAGGGTTTGGAGAACACTGAAGCTTTCTTT.

The rearrangement uses TRBV4-3 and TRBJ2-2; possibly TRBD2 for D (6 bases). CDR3 length equals 15 residues. The V gene lost 0 bases and the J gene lost 2 bases, with 7 bases spanning the gap. Germline CDR1 and CDR2: LGHNA and YSLEER. The CDR3 nucleotides are TGCGCCAGCAGCCAAGATGCGGGAAACACCGGGGAGCTGTTTTTT. Its protein is CASSQDAGNTGELFF.

The chain employs TRBV28 and TRBJ1-3; no clear D gene. Germline CDR1 reads MDHEN; CDR2 reads SYDVKM. V shed 8 bases and J shed 4 bases, with 12 bases lying between them. The CDR3 totals 13 residues. The CDR3 nucleotides are TGTGCCAGCCGTGGAGGTTCGGGAAACACCATATATTTT. Its translation: CASRGGSGNTIYF.

This clone was counted a few times. At one boundary the junction diverges from the germline segment, which might be a read error. V usage is TRBV7-7 and J usage is TRBJ2-1; 7 bases agree with TRBD2. The germline V gene encodes CDR1 SSHAT and CDR2 FNYEAQ (reference sequence). The CDR3 has 15 amino acids. CDR3 coding DNA: TGTGCTAGCAGCCCAGGGACTACGCACGCCAATGAGCAGTTCTTC. Translated: CASSPGTTHANEQFF.

The chain joins TRBV28 to TRBJ1-5; D not certain. The CDR3 consists of 11 residues. In germline, CDR1 is MDHEN, CDR2 SYDVKM. The germline V and J ends were trimmed by 6 bases and 6 bases, with 6 bases remaining between them. The CDR3 DNA follows: TGTGCCAGCAGCGTATCTCAGCCCCAGCATTTT. Translated: CASSVSQPQHF.

The V call is TRBV7-2, the J call TRBJ2-1, with 8 bases fitting TRBD2. With 1 base clipped from V and 9 bases from J, the junction kept 8 bases outside the gene matches. This CDR3 spans 15 amino acids. Germline CDR1 and CDR2: SGHTA and FQGNSA. CDR3 region: CASSLVSTSGPEQFF. In DNA, the CDR3 is TGTGCCAGCAGCTTAGTTAGCACTAGCGGTCCTGAGCAGTTCTTC.

The CDR3 protein is CASGGAPNTEAFF. The CDR3 bases are TGTGCCAGCGGCGGAGCGCCGAACACTGAAGCTTTCTTT. This chain connects TRBV28 to TRBJ1-1; D gene uncertain. Germline loops: CDR1 MDHEN, CDR2 SYDVKM. The CDR3 contains 13 residues. V was trimmed by 8 bases and J by 1 base, leaving 11 bases between them.

The rearrangement links TRBV5-1 to TRBJ2-7; 7 positions match TRBD1. CDR3 length: 15 amino acids. Germline V gene lookup returns CDR1 SGHRS and CDR2 YFSETQ. J was trimmed by 6 bases and V by 0 bases; bases with no gene match: 9. The DNA for the CDR3 is TGCGCCAGCAGCTTGGAAAATACAGGGGTGGGCGAGCAGTACTTC. It translates to CASSLENTGVGEQYF.

This clone was seen only once. The V gene is TRBV4-1, the J gene TRBJ2-1; possible D gene TRBD2, 6 bases. The CDR3 is 15 residues long. The germline CDR1 and CDR2 sequences are MGHRA and YSYEKL. The ends were cut back, 1 base at V and 3 bases at J, with 10 bases in the middle. This chain's CDR3 is CASSQVSTSYNEQFF. The DNA of the CDR3 is TGCGCCAGCAGCCAAGTTTCGACTAGCTACAATGAGCAGTTCTTC.

The V gene is TRBV25-1, the J gene TRBJ1-6; 8 bases agree with TRBD1. This CDR3 has 15 amino acids. V lost 4 bases to trimming and J lost 9 bases; unmatched junction nucleotides: 8. Looked up from germline, CDR1 is MGHDK and CDR2 is SYGVNS. Here the CDR3 reads CASSAATGASSPLHF. CDR3 sequence (DNA): TGTGCCAGCAGTGCGGCGACAGGGGCGTCTTCACCCCTCCACTTT.

V and J are TRBV10-3 and TRBJ2-7; 7 bases agree with TRBD1. The germline V gene encodes CDR1 ENHRY and CDR2 SYGVKD. The junction had 8 bases not matched to a gene; V was cut back by 11 bases and J by 1 base. This CDR3 comprises 13 residues. The CDR3 region is CAATGVGSYEQYF. CDR3 nucleotides: TGTGCCGCAACAGGGGTTGGATCCTACGAGCAGTACTTC.

The rearrangement uses TRBV5-1 and TRBJ2-5, with D possibly TRBD1 on 6 matching bases. The CDR3 extends over 12 amino acids. V lost 5 bases and J 3 bases, leaving 8 bases between the germline ends. In germline, CDR1 is SGHRS, CDR2 YFSETQ. In DNA, the CDR3 is TGCGCCAGCAGACCAGGGGAAGAGACCCAGTACTTC. Translated, it gives CASRPGEETQYF. The full variable domain, its missing parts supplied by reference TRBV5-1 and TRBJ2-5, is KAGVTQTPRYLIKTRGQQVTLSCSPISGHRSVSWYQQTPGQGLQFLFEYFSETQRNKGNFPGRFSGRQFSNSRSEMNVSTLELGDSALYLCASRPGEETQYFGPGTRLLVL.

The V gene is TRBV28, the J gene TRBJ1-5; TRBD1 is a possible D gene (6 bases). This CDR3 has 15 amino acids. Per the germline V gene, CDR1 is MDHEN and CDR2 is SYDVKM. V lost 4 bases and J 1 base, leaving 11 bases between the germline ends. The CDR3 nucleotides are TGTGCCAGCAGTTACCAGGGGTCAAGCAATCAGCCCCAGCATTTT. It is translated as CASSYQGSSNQPQHF.

The rearrangement uses TRBV11-3 and TRBJ2-1; D perhaps matches TRBD2 (5 bases). The germline gives CDR1 SGHNT, CDR2 YENEEA. Deletions cut 0 bases from V and 1 base from J, with 10 bases between. The CDR3 covers 16 residues. For the CDR3, the DNA is TGTGCCAGCAGCTTAGAGCTCGGCGGGTCCTACAATGAGCAGTTCTTC. Encoded protein: CASSLELGGSYNEQFF. The full variable domain, completed using reference TRBV11-3 and TRBJ2-1, is EAGVVQSPRYKIIEKKQPVAFWCNPISGHNTLYWYLQNLGQGPELLIRYENEEAVDDSQLPKDRFSAERLKGVDSTLKIQPAELGDSAVYLCASSLELGGSYNEQFFGPGTRLTVL.

V is TRBV5-8 and J is TRBJ2-5; possibly TRBD1 for D (6 bases). CDR1 SGHTS and CDR2 YDEGEE come from the germline V gene. V lost 7 bases and J lost 0, with 13 bases in between. This CDR3 spans 14 amino acids. DNA of the CDR3: TGTGCCAGCGGGTTACAGGGAAACCAAGAGACCCAGTACTTC. Translating gives CASGLQGNQETQYF.

The V and J genes are TRBV7-9 and TRBJ2-7, with D possibly matching TRBD1 (6 bases). There are 13 residues in the CDR3. Trimming shortened V by 0 bases and J by 6 bases, and 9 bases separated the two germline ends. Germline values: CDR1 SEHNR, CDR2 FQNEAQ (reference sequence). In DNA, the CDR3 is TGTGCCAGCAGCTTAGCGCCCAGGGGCGAGCAGTACTTC. Protein sequence: CASSLAPRGEQYF.

Only one count was recorded for this clone. The chain joins TRBV27 to TRBJ1-1; D not certain. The CDR3 is made up of 15 amino acids. V was cut by 0 bases and J by 1 base, with 9 bases left in between. Germline CDR1 MNHEY, CDR2 SMNVEV (reference sequence). The DNA for the CDR3 is TGTGCCAGCAGTTTATCGCTGACGGGGAACACTGAAGCTTTCTTT. It codes for CASSLSLTGNTEAFF.

The V gene is TRBV10-2, the J gene TRBJ1-1; TRBD1 aligns across 12 bases. There are 16 residues in the CDR3. Germline V gene sequence: CDR1 WSHSY, CDR2 SAAADI. The J segment lost 10 bases and the V segment lost 6 bases, leaving 15 bases of the junction unmatched. CDR3 sequence reads: CASRVPGQGAKDRAFF. CDR3 DNA: TGCGCCAGCAGAGTCCCGGGACAGGGGGCGAAAGATCGAGCTTTCTTT.

The chain is built from TRBV18 and TRBJ2-3; TRBD2 matches 11 bases. CDR1 is KGHSH, CDR2 LQKENI, per germline. The CDR3 runs 15 residues. V lost 4 bases and J lost 1; bases outside the gene matches: 1. The CDR3 nucleotides are TGTGCCAGCTCACAGGGACTAGCGGGCACAGATACGCAGTATTTT. Translated, it gives CASSQGLAGTDTQYF.

V gene TRBV28 combines with J gene TRBJ1-1; unclear D gene. With 1 base removed from V and 0 bases from J, the gap between germline ends came to 15 bases. Germline CDR1 is MDHEN and CDR2 is SYDVKM. This CDR3 has 17 residues. CDR3 nucleotides: TGTGCCAGCAGTTTATCAGGTTTAAGTTTTGTGAACACTGAAGCTTTCTTT. This codes for CASSLSGLSFVNTEAFF.

This rearrangement joins TRBV18 to TRBJ2-2; D might be TRBD2 (5 bases). Trimming took off 3 bases at V and 2 bases at J, with 10 bases between the two ends. The CDR3 is made up of 15 amino acids. Looked up from germline, CDR1 is KGHSH and CDR2 is LQKENI. The CDR3 here is CASSPARGNTGELFF. CDR3 DNA sequence: TGTGCCAGCTCACCTGCCCGGGGTAACACCGGGGAGCTGTTTTTT.

This rearrangement joins TRBV7-2 to TRBJ1-1; maybe TRBD1 (6 bases). The germline gives CDR1 SGHTA, CDR2 FQGNSA. This CDR3 has 13 residues. The ends were cut back, 3 bases at V and 3 bases at J, with 8 bases in the middle. The CDR3 is CASSFSGDTEAFF. CDR3 nucleotides: TGTGCCAGCAGCTTTTCAGGGGACACTGAAGCTTTCTTT.

This rearrangement joins TRBV7-2 to TRBJ1-1; maybe TRBD1 (6 bases). Germline V gene data show CDR1 as SGHTA and CDR2 as FQGNSA. This CDR3 spans 16 amino acids. Between the trimmed V and J ends, which lost 2 bases and 2 bases, there was a span of 15 bases. CDR3 region: CASSLWAGEGNTEAFF. The CDR3 DNA reads as TGTGCCAGCAGCTTATGGGCAGGGGAGGGCAACACTGAAGCTTTCTTT.

J is TRBJ2-5 and V is TRBV5-4; possibly TRBD1 for D (5 bases). TRBJ2-7 matches the DNA end more closely, so the J call is doubtful. The germline V gene has CDR1 SGHNT and CDR2 YYREEE (reference sequence). CDR3 length equals 14 residues. CDR3 sequence (DNA): TGTGCCAGCAGCTCTCAGGGTCTCTTCTACGAGCAGTACTTC. Amino acid sequence: CASSSQGLFYEQYF.

The genes are TRBV7-9 and TRBJ2-1; 7 bases match TRBD2. In germline, CDR1 is SEHNR, CDR2 FQNEAQ (reference sequence). V lost 5 bases, J lost 8 bases, and 18 bases stayed unmatched. This CDR3 has 17 residues. Here the CDR3 DNA reads TGTGCCAGCAGCCCGCCGGGGGGAGGGGAAGGTTGGTATGAGCAGTTCTTC. It encodes CASSPPGGGEGWYEQFF.

Here the CDR3 DNA reads TGTGCCACCAGCAGAGATTTCGGCGGCACCGGGGAGCTGTTTTTT. Translating it yields CATSRDFGGTGELFF. V and J are TRBV15 and TRBJ2-2; D is unresolved. Germline loops: CDR1 LNHNV, CDR2 YYDKDF (reference sequence). The CDR3 covers 15 residues. The V gene lost 0 bases and the J gene lost 4 bases, with 9 bases spanning the gap.

This clone was counted once. The chain carries TRBV6-6 and TRBJ2-5; D ambiguous. The end of the DNA fits TRBJ2-7 better, so the J call may be wrong. This CDR3 comprises 13 residues. Germline lookup yields CDR1 MNHNY and CDR2 SVGAGI (reference sequence). The CDR3 loop reads CASSFPGSYEQYF. The DNA of the CDR3 is TGTGCCAGCAGTTTCCCGGGTTCCTACGAGCAGTACTTC.